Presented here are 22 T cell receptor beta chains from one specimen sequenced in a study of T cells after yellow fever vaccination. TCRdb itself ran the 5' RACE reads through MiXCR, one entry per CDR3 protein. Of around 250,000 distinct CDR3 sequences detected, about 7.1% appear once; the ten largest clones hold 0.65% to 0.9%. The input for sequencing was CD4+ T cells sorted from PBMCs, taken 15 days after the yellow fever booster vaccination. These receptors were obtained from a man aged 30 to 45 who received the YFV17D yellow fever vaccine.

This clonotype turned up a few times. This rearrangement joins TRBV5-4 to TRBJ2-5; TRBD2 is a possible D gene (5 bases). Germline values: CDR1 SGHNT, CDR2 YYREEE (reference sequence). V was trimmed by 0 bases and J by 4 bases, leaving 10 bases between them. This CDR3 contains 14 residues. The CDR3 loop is CASSLEHRGETQYF. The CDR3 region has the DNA TGTGCCAGCAGCTTGGAACATCGGGGAGAGACCCAGTACTTC.

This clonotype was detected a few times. The CDR3 is CASSPTKTSGRTDTQYF. The DNA for the CDR3 is TGTGCCAGCTCACCAACCAAGACTAGCGGGAGAACGGATACGCAGTATTTT. The chain has TRBV18 and TRBJ2-3, with TRBD2 identical over 12 bases. The CDR3 sequence is 17 residues long. With 2 bases clipped from V and 6 bases from J, the junction kept 9 bases outside the gene matches. Per the germline V gene, CDR1 is KGHSH and CDR2 is LQKENI.

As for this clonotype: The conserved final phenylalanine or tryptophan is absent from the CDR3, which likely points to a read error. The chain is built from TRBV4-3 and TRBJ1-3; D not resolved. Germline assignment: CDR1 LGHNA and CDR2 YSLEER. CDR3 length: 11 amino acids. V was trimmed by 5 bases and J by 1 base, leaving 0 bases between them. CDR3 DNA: TGCGCCAGCAGCTCTGGAAACACCATATATTTG. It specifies CASSSGNTIYL.

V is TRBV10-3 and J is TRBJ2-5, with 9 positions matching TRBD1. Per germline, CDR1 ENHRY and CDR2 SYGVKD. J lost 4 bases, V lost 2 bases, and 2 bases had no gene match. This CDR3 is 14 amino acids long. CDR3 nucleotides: TGTGCCATCAGTGAGAGGACAGGGGTAGAGACCCAGTACTTC. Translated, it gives CAISERTGVETQYF.

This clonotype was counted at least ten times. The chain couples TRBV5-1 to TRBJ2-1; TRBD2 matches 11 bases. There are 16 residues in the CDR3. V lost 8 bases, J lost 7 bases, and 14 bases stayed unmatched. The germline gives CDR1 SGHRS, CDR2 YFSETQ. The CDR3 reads CASHELAGDPSNEQFF. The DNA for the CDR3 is TGCGCCAGTCACGAACTAGCGGGAGACCCCAGTAATGAGCAGTTCTTC.

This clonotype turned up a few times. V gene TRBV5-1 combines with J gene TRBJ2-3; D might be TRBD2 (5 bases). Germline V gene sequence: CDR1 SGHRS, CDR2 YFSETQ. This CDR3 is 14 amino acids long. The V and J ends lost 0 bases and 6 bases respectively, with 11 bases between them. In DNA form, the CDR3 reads TGCGCCAGCAGCTTGGCCCCGGGGAGTGATACGCAGTATTTT. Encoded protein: CASSLAPGSDTQYF.

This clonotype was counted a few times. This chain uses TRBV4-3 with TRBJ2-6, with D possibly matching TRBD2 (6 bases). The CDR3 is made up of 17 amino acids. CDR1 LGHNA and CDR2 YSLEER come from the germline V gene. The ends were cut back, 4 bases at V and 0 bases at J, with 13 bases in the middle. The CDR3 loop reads CASSRGAAISGANVLTF. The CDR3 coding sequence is TGCGCCAGCAGCCGCGGGGCAGCTATCTCTGGGGCCAACGTCCTGACTTTC.

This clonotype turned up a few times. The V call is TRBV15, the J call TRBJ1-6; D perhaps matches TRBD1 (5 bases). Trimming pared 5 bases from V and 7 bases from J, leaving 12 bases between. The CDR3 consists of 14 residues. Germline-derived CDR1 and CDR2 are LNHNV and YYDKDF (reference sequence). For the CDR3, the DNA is TGTGCCACCAGCCCGCCTGAGGGGAATTCACCCCTCCACTTT. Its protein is CATSPPEGNSPLHF.

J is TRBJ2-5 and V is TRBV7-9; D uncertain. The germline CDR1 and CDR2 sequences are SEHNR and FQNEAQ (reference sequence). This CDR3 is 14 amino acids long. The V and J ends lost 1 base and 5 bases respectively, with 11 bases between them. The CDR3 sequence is CASSLERIHETQYF. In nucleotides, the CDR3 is TGTGCCAGCAGCTTAGAACGGATCCATGAGACCCAGTACTTC. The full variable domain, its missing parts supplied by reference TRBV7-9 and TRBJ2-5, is DTGVSQNPRHKITKRGQNVTFRCDPISEHNRLYWYRQTLGQGPEFLTYFQNEAQLEKSRLLSDRFSAERPKGSFSTLEIQRTEQGDSAMYLCASSLERIHETQYFGPGTRLLVL.

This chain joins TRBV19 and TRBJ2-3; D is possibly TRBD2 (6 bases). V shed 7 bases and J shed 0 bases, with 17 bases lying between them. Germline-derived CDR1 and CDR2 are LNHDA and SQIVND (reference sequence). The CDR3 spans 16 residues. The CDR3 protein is CASTRGSSASTDTQYF. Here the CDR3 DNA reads TGTGCCAGTACCCGGGGGTCTAGCGCCAGCACAGATACGCAGTATTTT.

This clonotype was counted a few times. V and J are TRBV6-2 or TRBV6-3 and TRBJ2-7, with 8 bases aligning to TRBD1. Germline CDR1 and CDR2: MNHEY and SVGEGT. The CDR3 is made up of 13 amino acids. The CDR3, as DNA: TGTGCAACCGGACAGGGAAATCTCTACGAGCAGTACTTC. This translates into CATGQGNLYEQYF.

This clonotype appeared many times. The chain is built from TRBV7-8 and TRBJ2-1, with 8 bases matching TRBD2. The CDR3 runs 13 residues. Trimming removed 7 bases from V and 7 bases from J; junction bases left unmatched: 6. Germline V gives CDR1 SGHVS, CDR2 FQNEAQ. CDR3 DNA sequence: TGTGCCAGCATCCTAGCGGGTTATAATGAGCAGTTCTTC. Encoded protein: CASILAGYNEQFF.

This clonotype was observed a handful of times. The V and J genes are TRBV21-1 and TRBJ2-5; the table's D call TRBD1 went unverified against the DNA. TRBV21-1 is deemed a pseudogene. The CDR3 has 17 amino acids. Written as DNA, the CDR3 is TGTGCCAGCAGCACTCCCTGGACAGGGACCTCCCAAGAGACCCAGTACTTC. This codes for CASSTPWTGTSQETQYF.

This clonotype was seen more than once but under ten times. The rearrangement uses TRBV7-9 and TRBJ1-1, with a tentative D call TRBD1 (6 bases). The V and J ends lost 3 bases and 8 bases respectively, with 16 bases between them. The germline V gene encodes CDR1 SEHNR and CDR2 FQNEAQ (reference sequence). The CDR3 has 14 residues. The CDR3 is CASSFHGGKTEAFF. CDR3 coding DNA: TGTGCCAGCAGCTTTCACGGGGGCAAAACGGAAGCTTTCTTT.

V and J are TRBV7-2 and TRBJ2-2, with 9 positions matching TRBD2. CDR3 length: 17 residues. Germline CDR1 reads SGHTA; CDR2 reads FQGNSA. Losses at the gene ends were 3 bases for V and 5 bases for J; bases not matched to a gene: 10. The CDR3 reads CASSFGRLAVGTGELFF. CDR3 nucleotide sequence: TGTGCCAGCAGCTTCGGCAGACTAGCGGTGGGGACCGGGGAGCTGTTTTTT.

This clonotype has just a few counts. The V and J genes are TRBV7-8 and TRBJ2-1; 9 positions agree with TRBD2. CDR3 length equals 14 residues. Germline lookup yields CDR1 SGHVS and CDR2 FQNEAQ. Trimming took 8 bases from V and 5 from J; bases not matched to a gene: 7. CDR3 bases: TGTGCCAGCTTAGTTCCTAGCGGGGACAATGAGCAGTTCTTC. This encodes CASLVPSGDNEQFF.

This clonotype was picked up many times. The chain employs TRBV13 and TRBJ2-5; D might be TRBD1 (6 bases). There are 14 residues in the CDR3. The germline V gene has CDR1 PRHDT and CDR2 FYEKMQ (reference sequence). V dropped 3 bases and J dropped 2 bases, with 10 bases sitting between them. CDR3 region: CASSLRTVQETQYF. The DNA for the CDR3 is TGTGCCAGCAGCTTGAGGACAGTACAAGAGACCCAGTACTTC. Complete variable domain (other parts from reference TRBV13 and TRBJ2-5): AAGVIQSPRHLIKEKRETATLKCYPIPRHDTVYWYQQGPGQDPQFLISFYEKMQSDKGSIPDRFSAQQFSDYHSELNMSSLELGDSALYFCASSLRTVQETQYFGPGTRLLVL.

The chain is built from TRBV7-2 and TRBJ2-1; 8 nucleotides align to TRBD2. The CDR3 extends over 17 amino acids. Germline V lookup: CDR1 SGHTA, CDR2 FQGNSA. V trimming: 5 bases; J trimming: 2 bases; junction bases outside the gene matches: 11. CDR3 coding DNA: TGTGCCAGCAGCCCTCCGAGGGCGGGAGGTACCTACAATGAGCAGTTCTTC. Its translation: CASSPPRAGGTYNEQFF.

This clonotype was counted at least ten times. The CDR3 DNA reads as TGCGCCAGCAGCGTGGACAGGAAAAGACCTGGGGCCAACGTCCTGACTTTC. Protein: CASSVDRKRPGANVLTF. V usage is TRBV5-1 and J usage is TRBJ2-6, with TRBD1 identical over 7 bases. Germline CDR1 SGHRS, CDR2 YFSETQ. V was pared by 4 bases and J by 2 bases, with 9 bases of the junction left unmatched. There are 17 residues in the CDR3.

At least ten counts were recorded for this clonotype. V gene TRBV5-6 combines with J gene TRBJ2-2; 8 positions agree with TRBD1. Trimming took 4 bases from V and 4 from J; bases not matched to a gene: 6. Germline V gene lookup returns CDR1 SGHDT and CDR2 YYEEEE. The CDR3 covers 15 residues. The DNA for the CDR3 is TGTGCCAGCAGCCCTCCGGGACAGGTCACCGGGGAGCTGTTTTTT. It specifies CASSPPGQVTGELFF.

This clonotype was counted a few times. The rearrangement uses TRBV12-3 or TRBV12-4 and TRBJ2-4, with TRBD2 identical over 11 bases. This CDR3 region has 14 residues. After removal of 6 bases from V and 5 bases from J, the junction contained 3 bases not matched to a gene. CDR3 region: CASSVGLAENIQYF. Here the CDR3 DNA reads TGTGCCAGCAGCGTGGGACTAGCGGAAAACATTCAGTACTTC.

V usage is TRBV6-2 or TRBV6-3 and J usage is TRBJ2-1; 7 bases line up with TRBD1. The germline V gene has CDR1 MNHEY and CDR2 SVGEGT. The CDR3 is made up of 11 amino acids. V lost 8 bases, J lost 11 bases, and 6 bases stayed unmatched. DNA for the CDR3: TGTGCCAGCGGGACAGTGCCCCAGCAGTTCTTC. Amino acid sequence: CASGTVPQQFF.